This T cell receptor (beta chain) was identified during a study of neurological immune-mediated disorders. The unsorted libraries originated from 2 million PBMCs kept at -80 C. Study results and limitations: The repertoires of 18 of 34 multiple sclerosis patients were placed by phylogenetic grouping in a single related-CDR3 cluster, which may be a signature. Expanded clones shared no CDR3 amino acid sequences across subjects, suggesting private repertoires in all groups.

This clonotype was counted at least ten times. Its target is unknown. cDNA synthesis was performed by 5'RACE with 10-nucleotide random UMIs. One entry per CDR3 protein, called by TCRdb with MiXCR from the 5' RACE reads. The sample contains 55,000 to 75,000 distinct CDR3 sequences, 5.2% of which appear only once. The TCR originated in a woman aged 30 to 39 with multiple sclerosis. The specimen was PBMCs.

CDR3 sequence (DNA): TGTGCCAGCAGCTTAGCCCATGGGACCTACGAGCAGTACTTC. Protein sequence: CASSLAHGTYEQYF. V gene TRBV7-9 combines with J gene TRBJ2-7; unclear D gene. V was clipped by 0 bases and J by 2 bases, with 8 bases between them. The CDR3 has 14 residues. The germline CDR1 and CDR2 sequences are SEHNR and FQNEAQ (reference sequence).